These 24 T cell receptor beta chains were all obtained from the same sample, sequenced in a study of ipilimumab plus nivolumab after autologous stem cell transplantation. Clones were read by immunoSEQ multiplex PCR, and TCRdb kept only the in-frame ones, dropping some. Among about 22,000 clones, around 80% were seen once, and the ten largest hold around 20%. The sample in question was PBMCs, obtained in a trial of ipilimumab plus nivolumab as post-transplant consolidation. The receptors come from a male donor with diffuse large B-cell lymphoma.

This clone was counted once. The chain has TRBV14 and TRBJ1-2, with no clear D. From germline, CDR1 is SGHDN and CDR2 FVKESK. The CDR3 runs to 13 residues. The ends were cut back, 1 base at V and 2 bases at J, with 5 bases in the middle. For the CDR3, the DNA is TGTGCCAGCAGCCAAGTTCAGAACTATGGCTACACCTTC. Translated: CASSQVQNYGYTF.

The gene calls are TRBV12-5 and TRBJ1-1; D gene ambiguous. V was pared by 7 bases and J by 1 base, with 19 bases between. CDR3 length equals 16 residues. The germline CDR1 and CDR2 sequences are LGHNT and FRNRAP. The CDR3 nucleotides are TGTGCTAGTGCATTCAAAGGACTCGGGGAGAACACTGAAGCTTTCTTT. Amino acid sequence: CASAFKGLGENTEAFF. Variable domain in full (rest from reference TRBV12-5 and TRBJ1-1): DARVTQTPRHKVTEMGQEVTMRCQPILGHNTVFWYRQTMMQGLELLAYFRNRAPLDDSGMPKDRFSAEMPDATLATLKIQPSEPRDSAVYFCASAFKGLGENTEAFFGQGTRLTVV.

This clone was recorded a few times. The chain couples TRBV5-4 to TRBJ2-7, with 7 positions matching TRBD1. V trimming: 4 bases; J trimming: 4 bases; junction bases outside the gene matches: 8. There are 14 residues in the CDR3. Germline loops: CDR1 SGHNT, CDR2 YYREEE (reference sequence). The CDR3 nucleotides read TGTGCCAGCAGCCGACCCGGGACAGATTACGAGCAGTACTTC. Translating it yields CASSRPGTDYEQYF.

The rearrangement uses TRBV5-6 and TRBJ2-7; the D gene is possibly TRBD1 (6 bases). V lost 0 bases, J lost 4 bases, and 11 bases lay in between. This CDR3 spans 14 amino acids. Germline loops: CDR1 SGHDT, CDR2 YYEEEE. The CDR3 loop reads CASSLAGGAYEQYF. The CDR3 DNA sequence: TGTGCCAGCAGCTTGGCTGGGGGCGCTTACGAGCAGTACTTC.

The rearrangement joins TRBV6-5 to TRBJ1-1; unclear D gene. This CDR3 comprises 12 residues. Per germline, CDR1 MNHEY and CDR2 SVGAGI. The V gene lost 6 bases and the J gene lost 3 bases, with 8 bases spanning the gap. The CDR3 DNA follows: TGTGCCAGCAGACCCCGAGACACTGAAGCTTTCTTT. Its translation is CASRPRDTEAFF.

CDR3 sequence reads: CASSLLKGQGGSPLHF. DNA for the CDR3: TGTGCCAGCAGCTTGTTAAAGGGACAGGGGGGTTCACCCCTCCACTTT. V usage is TRBV11-2 and J usage is TRBJ1-6; 11 positions agree with TRBD1. V was clipped by 3 bases and J by 9 bases; unmatched bases: 7. The CDR3 contains 16 residues. Germline-derived CDR1 and CDR2 are SGHAT and FQNNGV.

This clone was seen a single time. The V gene is TRBV6-4, the J gene TRBJ2-2, with TRBD1 matching 8 bases. This CDR3 is 15 amino acids long. Germline CDR1 is MRHNA and CDR2 is SNTAGT. J was trimmed by 4 bases and V by 0 bases; bases with no gene match: 1. CDR3 coding DNA: TGTGCCAGCAGTGACTCAGACAGGGGCACCGGGGAGCTGTTTTTT. This translates into CASSDSDRGTGELFF.

This rearrangement joins TRBV11-2 to TRBJ2-7, with D perhaps matching TRBD1 (5 bases). Germline loops: CDR1 SGHAT, CDR2 FQNNGV. The germline V and J ends were trimmed by 5 bases and 6 bases, with 14 bases remaining between them. The CDR3 spans 13 residues. CDR3 sequence: CASSPRTYGEQYF. CDR3 coding DNA: TGTGCCAGCAGCCCAAGGACATATGGCGAGCAGTACTTC.

This chain uses TRBV5-1 with TRBJ2-3, with D perhaps TRBD1 (5 bases). The CDR3 has 16 amino acids. The germline V gene encodes CDR1 SGHRS and CDR2 YFSETQ. The V end was cut by 1 base, the J end by 6 bases, with 18 bases between. The CDR3 sequence is CASSLMAAQGGDTQYF. CDR3 bases: TGCGCCAGCAGCTTGATGGCTGCCCAGGGCGGCGATACGCAGTATTTT.

The rearrangement links TRBV9 to TRBJ1-2, with D unclear. The CDR3 runs to 13 residues. The V gene's germline CDR1 is SGDLS and CDR2 YYNGEE. Trimming took off 0 bases at V and 2 bases at J, with 5 bases between the two ends. The CDR3 region is CASSVDENYGYTF. CDR3 in DNA: TGTGCCAGCAGCGTAGACGAAAACTATGGCTACACCTTC.

This chain joins TRBV19 and TRBJ2-3; D unclear. Trimming cost V 6 bases and J 1 base, with 14 bases left between them. CDR1 is LNHDA and CDR2 is SQIVND in the germline V gene (reference sequence). The length of the CDR3 is 15 residues. CDR3 nucleotides: TGTGCCAGTAGGGGAACCGGGCTCGGCACAGATACGCAGTATTTT. This gives the protein CASRGTGLGTDTQYF.

The chain couples TRBV28 to TRBJ2-3; 9 positions agree with TRBD2. The CDR3 length is 16 residues. With V trimmed by 2 bases and J by 6 bases, 9 bases remained unmatched. Germline V gene lookup returns CDR1 MDHEN and CDR2 SYDVKM. Here the CDR3 reads CASSLGGAGGQDTQYF. In DNA, the CDR3 is TGTGCCAGCAGTTTAGGAGGAGCGGGGGGCCAGGATACGCAGTATTTT.

The CDR3 region is CASSQLAGGPSGELFF. The CDR3 DNA reads TGTGCCAGCAGCCAGCTAGCGGGGGGGCCCTCCGGGGAGCTGTTTTTT. The rearrangement uses TRBV4-2 and TRBJ2-2, with 12 bases matching TRBD2. V shed 3 bases and J 6 bases; nucleotides not matched to a gene: 5. The length of the CDR3 is 16 residues. Germline V gene lookup returns CDR1 LGHNA and CDR2 YNFKEQ.

V gene TRBV6-5 combines with J gene TRBJ2-1; possibly TRBD2 for D (6 bases). Germline V lookup: CDR1 MNHEY, CDR2 SVGAGI. The V gene lost 6 bases and the J gene lost 4 bases, with 7 bases spanning the gap. There are 12 residues in the CDR3. The CDR3 sequence is CASRDYYNEQFF. The CDR3 bases are TGTGCCAGCAGGGACTATTACAATGAGCAGTTCTTC.

The chain recombines TRBV5-1 with TRBJ2-5; 9 bases line up with TRBD2. The CDR3 length is 15 residues. CDR1 is SGHRS, CDR2 YFSETQ, per germline. V lost 3 bases to trimming and J lost 3 bases; unmatched junction nucleotides: 6. The CDR3 protein is CASSSKERGEETQYF. The CDR3 DNA sequence: TGCGCCAGCAGCTCGAAGGAGCGGGGGGAAGAGACCCAGTACTTC. Drawing the rest from reference TRBV5-1 and TRBJ2-5, the complete variable domain is KAGVTQTPRYLIKTRGQQVTLSCSPISGHRSVSWYQQTPGQGLQFLFEYFSETQRNKGNFPGRFSGRQFSNSRSEMNVSTLELGDSALYLCASSSKERGEETQYFGPGTRLLVL.

This clone showed up just once. The V and J genes are TRBV19 and TRBJ2-5; D might be TRBD1 (6 bases). The J call could be wrong; TRBJ2-7 is a better fit for the DNA end. This CDR3 contains 14 residues. CDR1 LNHDA and CDR2 SQIVND come from the germline V gene (reference sequence). The CDR3 DNA is TGTGCCAGTAGTCAGGCAGGGGACACCTACGAGCAGTACTTC. Its translation is CASSQAGDTYEQYF.

The chain links TRBV27 to TRBJ2-5; D may be TRBD1 (6 bases). Germline loops: CDR1 MNHEY, CDR2 SMNVEV (reference sequence). The V end lost 10 bases, the J end lost 9 bases, and 15 bases lay between the germline ends. The length of the CDR3 is 11 residues. This CDR3 is CAIITRGSQYF. The CDR3 coding sequence is TGTGCCATCATTACGAGGGGGTCCCAGTACTTC.

J is TRBJ2-5 and V is TRBV28; D tentatively reads TRBD1 or TRBD2 (5 bases each). This CDR3 has 15 amino acids. CDR1 is MDHEN and CDR2 is SYDVKM in the germline V gene. Trimming stripped 7 bases from V and 5 bases from J, with 20 bases between. CDR3 DNA sequence: TGTGCCAGCACCCCGTCGGAATGGGGGTTGGAGACCCAGTACTTC. It yields the protein CASTPSEWGLETQYF.

This chain connects TRBV9 to TRBJ2-3; tentatively, D is TRBD2 (7 bases). CDR3 length: 16 residues. In germline, CDR1 is SGDLS, CDR2 YYNGEE. The ends were cut back, 4 bases at V and 2 bases at J, with 17 bases in the middle. As DNA, the CDR3 is TGTGCCAGCAGCTCCCGAGGGGGGGACCCCACAGATACGCAGTATTTT. Translated, it gives CASSSRGGDPTDTQYF.

The genes are TRBV19 and TRBJ1-2; 7 bases fit TRBD1. CDR1 is LNHDA and CDR2 is SQIVND in the germline V gene (reference sequence). The CDR3 runs 13 residues. Trimming at V came to 6 bases and at J to 4 bases, leaving 5 bases not matched to a gene. CDR3 loop: CASSHRGRYGYTF. DNA for the CDR3: TGTGCCAGTAGCCACAGGGGTCGCTATGGCTACACCTTC.

This clone was seen only a few times. V usage is TRBV9 and J usage is TRBJ2-2; 7 positions match TRBD2. With V trimmed by 1 base and J by 7 bases, 13 bases remained unmatched. Germline CDR1 SGDLS, CDR2 YYNGEE. The CDR3 length is 17 residues. The CDR3 DNA sequence: TGTGCCAGCAGCGTATCTACCTTGGGCGGGGGAAGCGGGGAGCTGTTTTTT. Translated: CASSVSTLGGGSGELFF.

CDR3 amino acids: CASSLDWGSSYEQYF. In nucleotides, the CDR3 is TGTGCCAGCAGCTTGGATTGGGGGAGCTCCTACGAGCAGTACTTC. V usage is TRBV5-4 and J usage is TRBJ2-7, with D perhaps being TRBD1 or TRBD2 (5 bases each). V was cut by 0 bases and J by 0 bases, with 10 bases left in between. The CDR3 runs 15 residues. Germline V lookup: CDR1 SGHNT, CDR2 YYREEE (reference sequence).

In its sample, this clone was seen a few times. This chain links TRBV7-2 with TRBJ2-1; D not resolved. The CDR3 has 12 residues. Deletions cut 2 bases from V and 7 bases from J, with 6 bases between. The germline V gene encodes CDR1 SGHTA and CDR2 FQGNSA. CDR3 nucleotide sequence: TGTGCCAGCAGCTTATTCACGAATGAGCAGTTCTTC. The encoded protein is CASSLFTNEQFF.

The CDR3 spells CASSPGQVGYGYTF. The CDR3 nucleotides are TGTGCCAGCAGCCCGGGACAAGTTGGATACGGCTACACCTTC. This chain uses TRBV5-4 with TRBJ1-2; a possible D gene is TRBD1 (6 bases). Trimming left V 4 bases short and J 8 bases short, with 18 bases between. This CDR3 is 14 amino acids long. The germline V gene encodes CDR1 SGHNT and CDR2 YYREEE (reference sequence).